The clone carrying this TCR beta chain was observed a handful of times. With no exceptions, donors were healthy Caucasians. Carrying unique molecular identifiers, the cDNA also gained a universal primer site through template switching. TCRdb processed the 5' RACE reads anew with MiXCR; each CDR3 protein has one entry. Among 600,000 to 850,000 distinct CDR3 sequences listed, roughly 20% were seen once. Trimming stripped 3 bases from V and 3 bases from J, with 11 bases between. Germline CDR1 and CDR2: ENHRY and SYGVKD. The CDR3 loop spans 14 amino acids. The sample belongs to a study of identical twins. Another study also made use of these data, one on T cells expressing NK-cell markers.

The sequenced sample consisted of PBMCs. The chain uses TRBV10-3 and TRBJ1-1; perhaps TRBD1 as D (5 bases). This receptor was taken from a woman under 30 in good health. CDR3 sequence (DNA): TGTGCCATCAGTGACCCCGGGACGGACACTGAAGCTTTCTTT. Its protein product is CAISDPGTDTEAFF.